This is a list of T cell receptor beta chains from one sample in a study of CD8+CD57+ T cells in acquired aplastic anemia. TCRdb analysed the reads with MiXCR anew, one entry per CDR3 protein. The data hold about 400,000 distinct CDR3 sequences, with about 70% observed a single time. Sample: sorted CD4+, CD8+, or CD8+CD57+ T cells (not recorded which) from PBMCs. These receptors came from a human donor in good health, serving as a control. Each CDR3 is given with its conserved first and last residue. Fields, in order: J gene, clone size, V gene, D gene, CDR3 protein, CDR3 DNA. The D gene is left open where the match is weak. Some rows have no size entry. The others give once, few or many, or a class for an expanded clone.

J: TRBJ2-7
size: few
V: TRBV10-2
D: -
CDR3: CASSEDAEGNEQYF
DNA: TGCGCCAGCAGTGAGGACGCAGAAGGAAACGAGCAGTACTTC

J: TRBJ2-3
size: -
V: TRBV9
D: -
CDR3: CASSVGEEWAQYF
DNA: TGTGCCAGCAGCGTAGGGGAGGAGTGGGCGCAGTATTTT

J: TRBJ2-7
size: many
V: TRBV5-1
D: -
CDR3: CASRGEIRTLSYEQYF
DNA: TGCGCCAGCAGAGGAGAAATCAGGACCCTCTCCTACGAGCAGTACTTC

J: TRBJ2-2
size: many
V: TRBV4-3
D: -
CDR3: CASSQDVTLNTGELFF
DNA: TGCGCCAGCAGCCAAGATGTGACACTGAACACCGGGGAGCTGTTTTTT

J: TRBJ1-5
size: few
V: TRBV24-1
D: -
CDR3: CATSAGEDQPQHF
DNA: TGTGCCACCAGTGCAGGGGAAGATCAGCCCCAGCATTTT

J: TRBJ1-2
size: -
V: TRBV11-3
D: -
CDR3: CASSEVTGKGYTF
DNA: TGTGCCAGCAGCGAAGTGACGGGTAAAGGCTACACCTTC

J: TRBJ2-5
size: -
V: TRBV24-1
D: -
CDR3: CASRGESYQTAQYF
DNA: TGTGCCAGCAGAGGGGAAAGCTACCAAACTGCCCAGTACTTC

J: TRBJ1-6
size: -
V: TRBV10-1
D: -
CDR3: CASSDGTLLHF
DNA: TGCGCCAGCAGTGATGGGACCCTCCTCCACTTT

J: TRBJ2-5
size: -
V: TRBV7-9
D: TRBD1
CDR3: CASSLAGTGKETQYF
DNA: TGTGCCAGCAGCTTAGCGGGGACAGGGAAAGAGACCCAGTACTTC

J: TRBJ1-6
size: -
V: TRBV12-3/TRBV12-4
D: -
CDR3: CASSTGTRYNSPLHF
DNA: TGTGCCAGCAGCACAGGCACCAGATATAATTCACCCCTCCACTTT

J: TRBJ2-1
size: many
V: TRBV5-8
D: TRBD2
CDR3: CASSFRLAGATEQFF
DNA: TGTGCCAGCAGCTTCCGACTAGCGGGGGCAACAGAGCAGTTCTTC

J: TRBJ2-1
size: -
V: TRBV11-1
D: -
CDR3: CASSLDTGYNEQFF
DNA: TGTGCCAGCAGCTTAGACACCGGATACAATGAGCAGTTCTTC

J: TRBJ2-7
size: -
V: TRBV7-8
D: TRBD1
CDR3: CASSPIRPGTGTRNEQYF
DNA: TGTGCCAGCAGCCCCATCCGTCCCGGGACAGGGACAAGAAACGAGCAGTACTTC

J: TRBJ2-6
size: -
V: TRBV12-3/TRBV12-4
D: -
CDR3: CASLGRRTGANVLTF
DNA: TGTGCCAGCCTAGGACGAAGAACTGGGGCCAACGTCCTGACTTTC

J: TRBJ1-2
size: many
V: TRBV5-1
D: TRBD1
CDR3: CASSPAQGAGGNYGYTF
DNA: TGCGCCAGCAGCCCTGCCCAGGGAGCAGGGGGTAACTATGGCTACACCTTC

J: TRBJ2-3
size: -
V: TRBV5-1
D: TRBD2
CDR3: CASSRTGGTDTQYF
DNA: TGTGCCAGCAGTCGGACGGGGGGAACAGATACGCAGTATTTT

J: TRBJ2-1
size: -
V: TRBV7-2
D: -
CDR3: CASSLGSGQHYEQFF
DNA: TGTGCCAGCAGCTTAGGCTCCGGACAGCACTATGAGCAGTTCTTC

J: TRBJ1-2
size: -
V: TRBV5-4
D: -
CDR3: CASSLAIDSHYGYTF
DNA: TGTGCCAGCAGCTTGGCCATCGACAGCCACTATGGCTACACCTTC

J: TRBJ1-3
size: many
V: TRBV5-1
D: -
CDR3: CASSEGHQDTIYF
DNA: TGCGCCAGCAGCGAGGGACATCAAGACACCATATATTTT

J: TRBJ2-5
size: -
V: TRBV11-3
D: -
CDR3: CASGVAVEGAGTQYF
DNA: TGTGCCAGCGGGGTGGCGGTGGAGGGGGCGGGGACCCAGTACTTC

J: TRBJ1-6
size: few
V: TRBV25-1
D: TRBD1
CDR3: CASLKTGVDSPLHF
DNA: TGTGCCAGCTTGAAGACAGGGGTGGACTCACCCCTCCACTTT

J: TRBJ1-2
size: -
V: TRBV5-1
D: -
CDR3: CASSTETGAYGYTF
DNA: TGCGCCAGCAGCACAGAAACGGGGGCCTATGGCTACACCTTC

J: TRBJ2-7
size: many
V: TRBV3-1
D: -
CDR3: CASSQGLKRTYEQYF
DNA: TGTGCCAGCAGCCAGGGACTTAAGAGAACCTACGAGCAGTACTTC

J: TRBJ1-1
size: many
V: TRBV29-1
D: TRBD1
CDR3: CSAGQGARNTEAFF
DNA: TGCAGCGCCGGACAGGGGGCCAGGAACACTGAAGCTTTCTTT

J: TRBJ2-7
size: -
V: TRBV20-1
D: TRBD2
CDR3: CSATGTTVYEQYF
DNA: TGCAGTGCTACCGGGACTACGGTCTACGAGCAGTACTTC

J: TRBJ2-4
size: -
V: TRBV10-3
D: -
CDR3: CAISESRNIQYF
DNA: TGTGCCATCAGTGAGTCGAGAAACATTCAGTACTTC

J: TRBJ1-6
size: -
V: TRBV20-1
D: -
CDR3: CSASPKGSPGSSPLHF
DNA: TGCAGTGCTAGTCCAAAAGGGTCGCCAGGTAGTTCACCCCTCCACTTT

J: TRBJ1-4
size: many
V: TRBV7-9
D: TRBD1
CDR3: CASSGTGTTNEKLFF
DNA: TGTGCCAGCAGCGGGACAGGGACAACTAATGAAAAACTGTTTTTT

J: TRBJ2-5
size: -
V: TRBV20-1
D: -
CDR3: CSVTPAQETQYF
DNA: TGCAGTGTAACTCCGGCCCAAGAGACCCAGTACTTC

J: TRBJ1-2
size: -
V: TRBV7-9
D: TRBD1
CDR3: CAGSPRGGETQTF
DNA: TGTGCCGGCAGCCCCAGGGGGGGCGAGACCCAGACCTTC

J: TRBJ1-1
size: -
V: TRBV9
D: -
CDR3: CASSAGTLSGNTIF
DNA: TGTGCCAGCAGTGCCGGGACCCTCTCTGGAAACACCATCTTT

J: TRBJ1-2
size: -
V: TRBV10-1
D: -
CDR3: CASSVNAWYGYTF
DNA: TGTGCCAGCAGCGTCAATGCGTGGTATGGCTACACCTTC

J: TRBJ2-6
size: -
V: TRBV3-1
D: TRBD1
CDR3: CASRDWDRDNVLTF
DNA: TGTGCCAGCAGAGATTGGGACAGGGACAACGTCCTGACTTTC

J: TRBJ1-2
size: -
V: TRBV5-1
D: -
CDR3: CASSHGQTNSTF
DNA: TGTGCCAGCAGCCATGGACAGACTAATTCCACCTTC

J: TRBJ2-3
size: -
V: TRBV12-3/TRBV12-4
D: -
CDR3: CASRRGFGGSDTQYF
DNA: TGTGCCAGCAGACGTGGGTTCGGTGGATCAGATACGCAGTATTTT

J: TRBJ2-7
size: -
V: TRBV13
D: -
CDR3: CASSLGTKEQYF
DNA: TGTGCCAGCAGCCTCGGGACGAAAGAGCAGTACTTC

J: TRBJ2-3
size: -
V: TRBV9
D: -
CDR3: CASSVSGVGTDTQYF
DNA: TGTGCCAGCAGCGTATCCGGAGTGGGTACAGATACGCAGTATTTT

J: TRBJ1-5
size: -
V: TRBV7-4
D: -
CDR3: CASSPTPGGSNQPQHF
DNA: TGTGCCAGTAGTCCCACACCGGGAGGGAGCAATCAGCCCCAGCATTTT

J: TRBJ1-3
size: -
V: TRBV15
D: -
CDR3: CATSGDRGIGNTIYF
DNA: TGTGCCACCAGCGGAGATCGAGGGATTGGAAACACCATATATTTT

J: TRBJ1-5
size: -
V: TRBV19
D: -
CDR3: CASSTGRGVNQQQHF
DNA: TGTGCCAGTAGTACGGGACGGGGCGTCAATCAGCAACAGCATTTT

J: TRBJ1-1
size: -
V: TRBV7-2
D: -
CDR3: CASSLVGAIGAFF
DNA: TGTGCCAGCAGCTTAGTCGGGGCCATTGGAGCTTTCTTT

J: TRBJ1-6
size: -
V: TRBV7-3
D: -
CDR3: CASSAAGVNNEQF
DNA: TGTGCCAGCAGTGCGGCGGGAGTTAACAATGAGCAGTTT

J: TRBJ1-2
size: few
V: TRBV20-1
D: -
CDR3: CSARDGNYGYTF
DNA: TGCAGTGCCCGGGACGGGAACTATGGCTACACCTTC

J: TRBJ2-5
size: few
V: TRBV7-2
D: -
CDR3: CASSLGLGDQETQYF
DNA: TGTGCCAGCAGCTTAGGGTTGGGAGACCAAGAGACCCAGTACTTC

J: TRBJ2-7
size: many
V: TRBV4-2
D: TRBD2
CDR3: CASSQVGLSGGAYEQYF
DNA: TGTGCCAGCAGCCAAGTAGGTCTTAGCGGGGGCGCCTACGAGCAGTACTTC

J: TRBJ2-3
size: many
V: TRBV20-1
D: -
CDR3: CSATGTSTDTQYF
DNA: TGCAGTGCTACCGGGACTAGCACAGATACGCAGTATTTT

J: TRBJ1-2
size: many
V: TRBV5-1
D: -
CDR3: CASSLAGRDSNTF
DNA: TGCGCCAGCAGCTTGGCAGGGCGCGATAGCAACACCTTC

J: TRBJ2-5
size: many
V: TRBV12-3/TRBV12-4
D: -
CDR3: CASSFGGSEETQYF
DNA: TGTGCCAGCAGTTTTGGGGGGTCAGAAGAGACCCAGTACTTC

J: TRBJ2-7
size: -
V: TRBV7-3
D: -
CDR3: CASSLGLGDTQYFF
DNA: TGTGCCAGCAGCTTAGGATTAGGAGATACGCAGTATTTTTTC

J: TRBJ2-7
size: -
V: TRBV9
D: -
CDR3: CASSAIRDATNKTQYF
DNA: TGTGCCAGCAGCGCCATCCGGGACGCTACTAATAAAACCCAGTACTTC

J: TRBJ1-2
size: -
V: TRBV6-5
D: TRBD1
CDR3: CASSSGQGRYGYTF
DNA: TGTGCCAGCAGTTCGGGACAGGGACGGTATGGCTACACCTTC

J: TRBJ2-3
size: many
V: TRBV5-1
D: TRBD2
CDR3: CASSLVLAGDQYF
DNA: TGCGCCAGCAGCTTGGTGCTAGCGGGGGATCAGTATTTT

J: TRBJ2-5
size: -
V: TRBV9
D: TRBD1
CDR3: CASSLTGGKETQYF
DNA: TGTGCCAGCAGCCTGACAGGGGGCAAAGAGACCCAGTACTTC

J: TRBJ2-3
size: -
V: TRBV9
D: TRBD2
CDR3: CASSMGLGAGAKYF
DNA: TGTGCCAGCAGCATGGGACTAGGCGCAGGTGCGAAGTATTTT

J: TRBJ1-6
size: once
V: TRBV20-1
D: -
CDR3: CSAKPYNSPLHF
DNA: TGCAGTGCTAAGCCCTATAATTCACCCCTCCACTTT

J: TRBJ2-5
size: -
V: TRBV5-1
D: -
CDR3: CASSLGTSRGQETQYF
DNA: TGCGCCAGCAGCTTGGGAACTAGCAGGGGCCAAGAGACCCAGTACTTC

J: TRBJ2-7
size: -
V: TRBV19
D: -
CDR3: CASRTLAGAYPYEQYF
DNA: TGTGCCAGCAGAACATTGGCGGGGGCTTATCCCTACGAGCAGTACTTC

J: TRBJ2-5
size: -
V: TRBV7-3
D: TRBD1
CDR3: CASSSPQTGETQYF
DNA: TGTGCCAGCAGCTCCCCTCAGACAGGGGAGACCCAGTACTTC